This T cell receptor (beta chain) was obtained from a study of identifying expanded T cells in peripheral blood. This clone was found once. This CDR3 contains 14 residues. V was trimmed by 0 bases and J by 8 bases, leaving 11 bases between them. The germline V gene has CDR1 LGHNA and CDR2 YSLEER. Sequencing used immunoSEQ multiplex PCR; TCRdb keeps in-frame clones, though not all of them. The sample shows some 90,000 clones, around 90% of them seen only once. Collection occurred without any documented infections or immune events in donors. This rearrangement joins TRBV4-3 to TRBJ1-3, with no clear D. This clonotype was sampled from a person between 18 and 75 years old in good health. The sequenced sample consisted of blood. As DNA, the CDR3 is TGCGCCAGCAGCCAAGATATGCCCCCGGACACCATATATTTT. It specifies CASSQDMPPDTIYF.